This TCR beta chain was profiled in a study of blood T cell repertoires in COVID-19. This table comes from immunoSEQ multiplex PCR, and its TCRdb copy is limited to in-frame clones, with some not included. In the table there are some 200,000 clones, under 90% of which are singletons. There are 13 residues in the CDR3. The V end lost 3 bases, the J end lost 3 bases, and 8 bases lay between the germline ends. Germline values: CDR1 LNHDA, CDR2 SQIVND (reference sequence). The TCR originated in a man of 80 years or more with acute or convalescent COVID-19. The chain employs TRBV19 and TRBJ1-2, with D unclear. The sequenced material came from peripheral blood. CDR3 sequence reads: CASSISGYYGYTF. The CDR3 DNA reads TGTGCCAGTAGTATTTCGGGTTACTATGGCTACACCTTC.